This section outlines one T cell receptor (beta chain) sequence together with its context. Which antigen it targets is not known. One base away there is no much larger clone; base qualities are not given. This sample stems from a study of shared clonotypes between healthy human individuals (TCRdb year 2020). Looking at the study overall: The cohort comprised a couple of women and a few men aged 18 to 49 years. Blood TCR repertoires of five healthy adults were deeply sequenced to estimate repertoire size and the extent of clonotype sharing between individuals. Leukapheresis yielded between about 0.94 and 9 billion PBMCs per donor. Different laboratories and diverse techniques were used to prepare libraries and sequence TCR repertoires, to increase sequencing depth and limit assay-specific biases.

Using the deep immunoSEQ assay, TCR CDR3 regions were amplified from genomic DNA by multiplex PCR. Extracted genomic DNA from each cell subset was spread evenly across all wells of several immunoSEQ 96-well plates, with each plate serving as a replicate. For unsorted PBMC, around 300 ng of genomic DNA, equivalent to about 30,000 T cell genomes, went into each replicate PCR. Genomic DNA from unsorted PBMC was sequenced over ten immunoSEQ deep assay plates. Purified libraries were measured with a Qubit 3.0 fluorometer, size-checked on a Bioanalyzer 2100, and measured again with the KAPA Library Quantification kit. A separate single-read 150-cycle Illumina NextSeq 550 flow cell was used to sequence each immunoSEQ 96-well plate. Concerning the study's data processing: Because only junctional sequences without quality scores were contained in the immunoSEQ output, filtering matching that applied to full-length reads could not be performed. Sequences were annotated with PyIR, a Python wrapper for IgBLAST v1.9, using IMGT germline references to assign V/J genes and CDR3. Reads with weak V/J assignments (E-value above 1e-6), missing CDR3, stop codons, out-of-frame junctions, or ambiguous translated residues were removed. V3J clonotypes were defined by identical inferred V gene, J gene, and CDR3 amino acid sequence. To compute the percentage overlap between repertoires, the number of shared unique clonotypes was divided by the size of the smaller repertoire. Repertoire richness was assessed with RTK rarefaction, the Chao1 estimator, and Recon v2.1 estimates of unobserved clonotypes. TCRdb holds this immuneACCESS table with in-frame rearrangements only. Some clones are missing; in checked studies, unresolved V genes explain under half, and the rest has no known cause. The DNA was the basis for D and trimming; V, J and clone size are from that table. Counted in this sample were fewer than 600,000 clones; around 75% of them appeared once. Under 15% of the sample rests with the top ten.

Donors were healthy HIV-negative adults with no recently reported acute infections or vaccinations. Only Caucasian adults living in Nashville, Tennessee, USA were represented among the donors. For unsorted samples, roughly 90 million PBMCs were counted, and genomic DNA was extracted using the QIAamp DNA Blood Mini kit. Blood was collected by leukapheresis, and PBMCs were isolated by Ficoll-Histopaque density gradient centrifugation and then cryopreserved in liquid nitrogen vapor phase. The CDR3 runs 14 residues from the cysteine to the phenylalanine. Only the CDR3 DNA stays, 42 bases, in frame from base 1. Cut back by 3 bases and 0 bases, the V and J ends lie 6 bases apart. From a lookup of the germline V gene, CDR1 and CDR2 are WSHSY and SAAADI. Broad study findings and their caveats: Because the study included only a small number of donors, the genetic and exposure-history diversity represented was limited. Based on pairwise subsampling, the degree of clonotype sharing among donors was expected to be affected by sequencing depth. Sampling was restricted to blood, and TCR repertoires in tissue are likely to differ from TCR repertoires in blood.

The V and J segments used are TRBV10-2 and TRBJ1-3; TRBD1 is perhaps the D gene, given 6 matching bases. This sequence was found in a woman aged 40 to 50 in good health. Some clones in this sample may be carry-over from other donors' samples. The sequencing input was PBMCs. The CDR3 region: CASSDRGSGNTIYF. The DNA reads TGCGCCAGCAGTGACAGGGGCTCTGGAAACACCATATATTTT.